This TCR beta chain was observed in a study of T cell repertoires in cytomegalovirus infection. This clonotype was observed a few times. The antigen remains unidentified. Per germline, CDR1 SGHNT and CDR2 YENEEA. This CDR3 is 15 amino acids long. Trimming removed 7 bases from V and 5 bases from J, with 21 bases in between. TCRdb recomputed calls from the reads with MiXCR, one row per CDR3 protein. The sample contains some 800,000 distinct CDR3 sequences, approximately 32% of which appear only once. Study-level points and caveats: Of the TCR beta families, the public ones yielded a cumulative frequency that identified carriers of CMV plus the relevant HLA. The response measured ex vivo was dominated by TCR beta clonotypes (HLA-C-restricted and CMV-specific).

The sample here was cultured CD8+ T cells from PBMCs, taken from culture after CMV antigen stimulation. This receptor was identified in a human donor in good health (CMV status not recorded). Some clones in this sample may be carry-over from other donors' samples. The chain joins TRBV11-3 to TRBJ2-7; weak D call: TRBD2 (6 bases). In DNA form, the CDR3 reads TGTGCCAGCACCCCCACTAGCAAACCCCAGGACGAGCAGTACGTC. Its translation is CASTPTSKPQDEQYV.